The subject of this entry is one T cell receptor beta chain. This entry comes from a study of blood T cell repertoires in COVID-19. On the study more broadly: COVID-19 samples collected from the United States, Italy and Spain covered acute and convalescent phases. PBMCs, B-cell-depleted T cells, or T cells provided the cDNA or gDNA that made up the material.

TCRdb keeps only in-frame clones here, not all; method: immunoSEQ multiplex PCR. The repertoire includes around 300,000 clones, about nine tenths of them detected once, and approximately 2.4% sits in the top ten. The V end lost 3 bases, the J end lost 0 bases, and 16 bases lay between the germline ends. The CDR3 sequence is 18 residues long. CDR1 is SGHRS, CDR2 YFSETQ, per germline. This rearrangement joins TRBV5-1 to TRBJ2-6, with TRBD1 as a possible D gene (6 bases). The TCR comes from a man aged 18 to 35 with active or convalescent COVID-19. Sequencing was carried out using peripheral blood. Here the CDR3 reads CASSSGQSSSSGANVLTF. The CDR3 nucleotides read TGCGCCAGCAGCTCCGGACAGTCGTCTAGCTCTGGGGCCAACGTCCTGACTTTC.